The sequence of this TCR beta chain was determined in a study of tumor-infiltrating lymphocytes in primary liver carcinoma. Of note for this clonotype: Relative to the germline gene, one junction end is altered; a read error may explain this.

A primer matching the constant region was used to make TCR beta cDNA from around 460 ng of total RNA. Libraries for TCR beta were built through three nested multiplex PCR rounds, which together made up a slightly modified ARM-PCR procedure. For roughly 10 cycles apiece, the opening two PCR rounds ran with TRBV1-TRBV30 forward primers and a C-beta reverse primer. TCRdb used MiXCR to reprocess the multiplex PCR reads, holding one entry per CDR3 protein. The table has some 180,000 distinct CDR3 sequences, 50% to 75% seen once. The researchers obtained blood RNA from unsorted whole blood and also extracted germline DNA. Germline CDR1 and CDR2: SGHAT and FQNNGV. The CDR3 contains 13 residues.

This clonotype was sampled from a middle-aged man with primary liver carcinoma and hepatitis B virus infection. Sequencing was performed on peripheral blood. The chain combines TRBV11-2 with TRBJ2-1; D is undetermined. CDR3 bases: TGTGTCAGCAGCTTAGAACTCTACAATGAGCAGTTCTTC. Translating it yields CVSSLELYNEQFF.